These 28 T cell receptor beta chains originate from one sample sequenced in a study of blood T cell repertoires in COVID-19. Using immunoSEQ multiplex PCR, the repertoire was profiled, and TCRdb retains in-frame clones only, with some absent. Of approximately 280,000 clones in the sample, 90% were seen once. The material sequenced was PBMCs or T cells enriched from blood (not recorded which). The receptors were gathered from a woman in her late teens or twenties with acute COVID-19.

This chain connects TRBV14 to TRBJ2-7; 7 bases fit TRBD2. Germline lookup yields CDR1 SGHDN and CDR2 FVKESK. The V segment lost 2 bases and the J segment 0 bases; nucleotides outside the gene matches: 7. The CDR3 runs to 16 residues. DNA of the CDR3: TGTGCCAGCAGCCAACTCGCGGGGGTTTTCTCCTACGAGCAGTACTTC. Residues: CASSQLAGVFSYEQYF.

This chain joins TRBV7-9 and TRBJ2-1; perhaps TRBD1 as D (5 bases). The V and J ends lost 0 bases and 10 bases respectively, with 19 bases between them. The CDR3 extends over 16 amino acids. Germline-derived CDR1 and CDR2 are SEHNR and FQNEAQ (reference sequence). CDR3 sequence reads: CASSLARDSEAWEQFF. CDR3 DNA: TGTGCCAGCAGCTTAGCCAGGGATTCCGAGGCATGGGAGCAGTTCTTC.

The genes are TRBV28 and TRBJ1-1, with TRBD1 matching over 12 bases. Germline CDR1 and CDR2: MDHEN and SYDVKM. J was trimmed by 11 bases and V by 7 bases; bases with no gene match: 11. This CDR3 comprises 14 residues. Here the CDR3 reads CASTSGTGGRRAFF. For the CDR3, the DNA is TGTGCCAGCACTTCCGGGACAGGGGGCCGGAGGGCTTTCTTT. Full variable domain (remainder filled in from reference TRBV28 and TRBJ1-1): DVKVTQSSRYLVKRTGEKVFLECVQDMDHENMFWYRQDPGLGLRLIYFSYDVKMKEKGDIPEGYSVSREKKERFSLILESASTNQTSMYLCASTSGTGGRRAFFGQGTRLTVV.

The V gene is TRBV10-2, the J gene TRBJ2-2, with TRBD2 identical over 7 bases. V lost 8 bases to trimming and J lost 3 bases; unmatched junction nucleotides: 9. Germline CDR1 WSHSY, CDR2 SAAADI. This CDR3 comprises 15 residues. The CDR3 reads CASLTSAIDTGELFF. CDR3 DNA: TGCGCCAGCCTCACTAGCGCCATCGACACCGGGGAGCTGTTTTTT.

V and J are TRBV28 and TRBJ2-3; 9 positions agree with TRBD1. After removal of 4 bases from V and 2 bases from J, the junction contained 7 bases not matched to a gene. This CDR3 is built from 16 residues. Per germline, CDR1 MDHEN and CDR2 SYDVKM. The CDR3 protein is CASSSVGTGYTDTQYF. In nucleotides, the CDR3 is TGTGCCAGCAGTTCAGTAGGGACAGGGTACACAGATACGCAGTATTTT.

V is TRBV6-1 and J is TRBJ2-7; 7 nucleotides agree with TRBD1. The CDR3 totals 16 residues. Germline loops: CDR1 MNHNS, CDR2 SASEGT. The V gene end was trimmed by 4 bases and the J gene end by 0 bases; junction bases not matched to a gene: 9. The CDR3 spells CASSAQGKGASYEQYF. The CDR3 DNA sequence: TGTGCCAGCAGTGCTCAGGGGAAGGGGGCCTCCTACGAGCAGTACTTC.

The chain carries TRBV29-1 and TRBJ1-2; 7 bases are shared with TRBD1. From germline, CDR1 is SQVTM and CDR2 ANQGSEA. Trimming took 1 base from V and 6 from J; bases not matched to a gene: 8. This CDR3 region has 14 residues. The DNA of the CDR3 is TGCAGCGTTGAAGGCCGGGACAGTTTAGATGGCTACACCTTC. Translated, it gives CSVEGRDSLDGYTF.

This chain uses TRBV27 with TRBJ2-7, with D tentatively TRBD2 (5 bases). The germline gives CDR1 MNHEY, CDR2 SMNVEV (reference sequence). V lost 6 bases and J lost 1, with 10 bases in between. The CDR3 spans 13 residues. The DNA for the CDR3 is TGTGCCAGCAGCCTAGGACTTTCCTACGAGCAGTACTTC. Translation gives CASSLGLSYEQYF.

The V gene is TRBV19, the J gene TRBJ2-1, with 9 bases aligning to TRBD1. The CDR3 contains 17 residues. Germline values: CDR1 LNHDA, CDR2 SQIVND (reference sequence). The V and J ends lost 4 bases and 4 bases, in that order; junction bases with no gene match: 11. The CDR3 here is CASSTLSGTGSYNEQFF. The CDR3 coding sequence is TGTGCCAGTAGTACACTCTCCGGGACAGGGTCTTACAATGAGCAGTTCTTC.

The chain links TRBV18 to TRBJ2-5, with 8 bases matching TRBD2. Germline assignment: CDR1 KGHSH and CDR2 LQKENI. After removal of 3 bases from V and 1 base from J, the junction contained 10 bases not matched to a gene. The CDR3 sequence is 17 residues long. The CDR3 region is CASSPRGSGATQETQYF. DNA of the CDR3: TGTGCCAGCTCACCCCGGGGTAGCGGGGCCACCCAAGAGACCCAGTACTTC.

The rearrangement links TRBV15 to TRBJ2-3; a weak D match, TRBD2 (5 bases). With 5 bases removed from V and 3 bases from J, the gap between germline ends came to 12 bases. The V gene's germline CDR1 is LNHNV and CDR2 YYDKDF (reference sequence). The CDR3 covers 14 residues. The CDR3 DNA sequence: TGTGCCACCAGCGCGGAGGTACGGACAGATACGCAGTATTTT. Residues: CATSAEVRTDTQYF. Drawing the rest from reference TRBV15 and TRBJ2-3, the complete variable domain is DAMVIQNPRYQVTQFGKPVTLSCSQTLNHNVMYWYQQKSSQAPKLLFHYYDKDFNNEADTPDNFQSRRPNTSFCFLDIRSPGLGDTAMYLCATSAEVRTDTQYFGPGTRLTVL.

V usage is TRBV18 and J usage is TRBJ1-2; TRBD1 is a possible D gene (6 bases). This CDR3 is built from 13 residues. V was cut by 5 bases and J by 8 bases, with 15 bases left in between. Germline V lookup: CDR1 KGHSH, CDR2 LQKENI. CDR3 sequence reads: CASSTRQEYGYTF. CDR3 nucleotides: TGTGCCAGCTCAACACGACAGGAGTACGGCTACACCTTC.

CDR3 nucleotides: TGTGCCAGCAGCTTAGGTCGCAGGGGCGACGAGCAGTACTTC. Translated, it gives CASSLGRRGDEQYF. The genes are TRBV7-2 and TRBJ2-7, with D perhaps TRBD1 (6 bases). The CDR3 is made up of 14 amino acids. The V gene lost 1 base and the J gene lost 5 bases, with 12 bases spanning the gap. The germline CDR1 and CDR2 sequences are SGHTA and FQGNSA. Full variable domain (missing parts from reference TRBV7-2 and TRBJ2-7): GAGVSQSPSNKVTEKGKDVELRCDPISGHTALYWYRQSLGQGLEFLIYFQGNSAPDKSGLPSDRFSAERTGGSVSTLTIQRTQQEDSAVYLCASSLGRRGDEQYFGPGTRLTVT.

The CDR3 nucleotides are TGTGCCAGCAGCTTAGGAGGGTGGGTCACAGATACGCAGTATTTT. It codes for CASSLGGWVTDTQYF. This sequence joins TRBV7-6 and TRBJ2-3, with a tentative D call TRBD2 (5 bases). The length of the CDR3 is 15 residues. CDR1 is SGHVS, CDR2 FNYEAQ, per germline. V was trimmed by 1 base and J by 2 bases, leaving 10 bases between them.

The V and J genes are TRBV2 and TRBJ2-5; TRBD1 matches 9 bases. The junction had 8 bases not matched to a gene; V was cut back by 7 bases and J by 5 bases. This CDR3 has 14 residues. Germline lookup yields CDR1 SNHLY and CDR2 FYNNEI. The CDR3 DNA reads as TGTGCCAGCATCCGGGACAGGGAATTCGAGACCCAGTACTTC. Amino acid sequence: CASIRDREFETQYF. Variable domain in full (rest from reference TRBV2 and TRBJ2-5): EPEVTQTPSHQVTQMGQEVILRCVPISNHLYFYWYRQILGQKVEFLVSFYNNEISEKSEIFDDQFSVERPDGSNFTLKIRSTKLEDSAMYFCASIRDREFETQYFGPGTRLLVL.

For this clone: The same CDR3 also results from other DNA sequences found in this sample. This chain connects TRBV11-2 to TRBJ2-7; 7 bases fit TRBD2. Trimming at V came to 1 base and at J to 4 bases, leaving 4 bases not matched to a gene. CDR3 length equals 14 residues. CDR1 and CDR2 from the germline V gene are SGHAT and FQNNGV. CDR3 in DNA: TGTGCCAGCAGCTTAGGCGGGGGTGCGTACGAGCAGTACTTC. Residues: CASSLGGGAYEQYF. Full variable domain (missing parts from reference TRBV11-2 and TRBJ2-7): EAGVAQSPRYKIIEKRQSVAFWCNPISGHATLYWYQQILGQGPKLLIQFQNNGVVDDSQLPKDRFSAERLKGVDSTLKIQPAKLEDSAVYLCASSLGGGAYEQYFGPGTRLTVT.

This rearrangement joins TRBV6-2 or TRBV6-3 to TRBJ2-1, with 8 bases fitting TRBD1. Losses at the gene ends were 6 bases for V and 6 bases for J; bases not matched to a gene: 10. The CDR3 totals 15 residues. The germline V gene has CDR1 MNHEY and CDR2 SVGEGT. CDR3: CASSDDRGPGNEQFF. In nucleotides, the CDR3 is TGTGCCAGCAGCGACGACAGGGGTCCGGGCAATGAGCAGTTCTTC.

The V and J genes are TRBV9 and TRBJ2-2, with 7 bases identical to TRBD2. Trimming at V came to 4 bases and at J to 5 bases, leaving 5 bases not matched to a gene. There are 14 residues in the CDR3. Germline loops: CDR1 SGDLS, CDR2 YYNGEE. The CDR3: CASSRTRETGELFF. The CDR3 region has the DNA TGTGCCAGCAGCCGGACTAGAGAGACCGGGGAGCTGTTTTTT.

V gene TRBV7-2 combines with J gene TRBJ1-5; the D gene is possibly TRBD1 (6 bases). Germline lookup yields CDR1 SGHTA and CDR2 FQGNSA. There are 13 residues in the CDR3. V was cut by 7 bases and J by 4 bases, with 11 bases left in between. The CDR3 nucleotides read TGTGCCAGCACCGGTCAGGGGAATCAGCCCCAGCATTTT. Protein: CASTGQGNQPQHF.

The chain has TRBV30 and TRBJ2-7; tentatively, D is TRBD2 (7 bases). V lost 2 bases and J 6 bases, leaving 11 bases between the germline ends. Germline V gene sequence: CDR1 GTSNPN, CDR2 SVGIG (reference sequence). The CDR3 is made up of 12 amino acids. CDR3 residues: CAWSRGGSEQYF. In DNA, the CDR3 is TGTGCCTGGAGTAGGGGGGGGAGCGAGCAGTACTTC.

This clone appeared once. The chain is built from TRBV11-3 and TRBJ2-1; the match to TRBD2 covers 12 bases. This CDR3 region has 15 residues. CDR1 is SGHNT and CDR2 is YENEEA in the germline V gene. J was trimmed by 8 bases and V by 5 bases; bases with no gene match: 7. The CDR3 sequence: CASSPQTSGRHEQFF. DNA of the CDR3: TGTGCCAGCAGCCCGCAAACTAGCGGGAGGCATGAGCAGTTCTTC.

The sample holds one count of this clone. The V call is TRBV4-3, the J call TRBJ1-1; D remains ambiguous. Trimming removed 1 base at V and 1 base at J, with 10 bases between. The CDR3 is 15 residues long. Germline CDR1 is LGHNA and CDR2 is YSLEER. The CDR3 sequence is CASSQVPGGNTEAFF. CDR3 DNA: TGCGCCAGCAGCCAAGTTCCGGGTGGGAACACTGAAGCTTTCTTT.

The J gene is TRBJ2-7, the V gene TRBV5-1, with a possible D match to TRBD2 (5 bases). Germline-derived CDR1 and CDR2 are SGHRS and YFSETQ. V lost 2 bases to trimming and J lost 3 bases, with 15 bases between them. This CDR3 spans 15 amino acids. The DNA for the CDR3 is TGCGCCAGCAGCTTTCTCTCTGGGAGTCGCTACGAGCAGTACTTC. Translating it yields CASSFLSGSRYEQYF.

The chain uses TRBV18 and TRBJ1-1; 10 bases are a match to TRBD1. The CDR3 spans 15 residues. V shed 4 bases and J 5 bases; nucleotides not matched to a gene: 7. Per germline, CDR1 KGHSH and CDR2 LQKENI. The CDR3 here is CASSQNPGQGTEAFF. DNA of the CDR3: TGTGCCAGCTCACAAAACCCGGGACAGGGGACTGAAGCTTTCTTT.

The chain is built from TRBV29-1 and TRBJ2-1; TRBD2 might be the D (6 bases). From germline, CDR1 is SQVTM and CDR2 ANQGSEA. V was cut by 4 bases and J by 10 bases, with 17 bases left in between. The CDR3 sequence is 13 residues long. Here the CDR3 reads CSVVKHGGEEQFF. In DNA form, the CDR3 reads TGCAGCGTTGTAAAACACGGGGGTGAGGAGCAGTTCTTC.

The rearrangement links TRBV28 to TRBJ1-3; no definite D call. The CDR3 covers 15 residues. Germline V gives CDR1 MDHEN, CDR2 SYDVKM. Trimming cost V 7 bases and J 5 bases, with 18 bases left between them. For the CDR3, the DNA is TGTGCCAGCATCCCCGAGTGGGCAGACAGAAACACCATATATTTT. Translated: CASIPEWADRNTIYF.

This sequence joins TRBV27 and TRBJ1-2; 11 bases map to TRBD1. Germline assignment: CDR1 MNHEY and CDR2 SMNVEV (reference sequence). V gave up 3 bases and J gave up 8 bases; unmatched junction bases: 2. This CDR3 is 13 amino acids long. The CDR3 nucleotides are TGTGCCAGCAGTTTGGGACAGGGGGAAGGCTACACCTTC. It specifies CASSLGQGEGYTF.

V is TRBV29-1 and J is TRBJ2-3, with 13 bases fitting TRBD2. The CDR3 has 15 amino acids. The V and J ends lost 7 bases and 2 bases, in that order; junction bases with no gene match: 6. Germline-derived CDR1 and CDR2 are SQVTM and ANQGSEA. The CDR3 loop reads CSASGTSGNTDTQYF. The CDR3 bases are TGCAGCGCAAGTGGGACTAGCGGGAACACAGATACGCAGTATTTT.